This T cell receptor (beta chain) originates from a study of control samples from healthy donors and cancer patients. Clones were sequenced by immunoSEQ multiplex PCR, and TCRdb holds only the in-frame ones, with some missing. The data contain 140,000 or so clones, around 90% of them singletons. Germline V gene sequence: CDR1 SGHTS, CDR2 YDEGEE. V shed 4 bases, J shed 3 bases, and the junction held 5 bases outside the gene matches. The CDR3 has 14 amino acids. The TCR was taken from a man aged 25-45 years in good health. Material for sequencing was blood. The chain recombines TRBV5-8 with TRBJ1-1; 8 nucleotides align to TRBD1. CDR3 residues: CASSLQGVDTEAFF. CDR3 DNA sequence: TGTGCCAGCAGCCTACAGGGGGTTGACACTGAAGCTTTCTTT.